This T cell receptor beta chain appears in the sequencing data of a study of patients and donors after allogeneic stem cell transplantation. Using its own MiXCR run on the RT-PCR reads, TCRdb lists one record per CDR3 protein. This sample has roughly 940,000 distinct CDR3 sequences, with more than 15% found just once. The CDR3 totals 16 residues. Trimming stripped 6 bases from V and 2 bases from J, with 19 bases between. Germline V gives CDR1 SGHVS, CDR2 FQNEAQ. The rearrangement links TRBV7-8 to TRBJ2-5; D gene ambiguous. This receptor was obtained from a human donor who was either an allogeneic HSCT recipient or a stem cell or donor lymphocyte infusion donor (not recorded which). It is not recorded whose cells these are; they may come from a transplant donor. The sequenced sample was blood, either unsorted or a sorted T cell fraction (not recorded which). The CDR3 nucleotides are TGTGCCAGCAGGGAAGTGTGGGTTTCAGCGCAAGAGACCCAGTACTTC. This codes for CASREVWVSAQETQYF.